This T cell receptor (beta chain) is drawn from a study of shared clonotypes between healthy human individuals. Study observations and caveats: Generation probability values for non-shared clonotypes were lower than those for clonotypes shared by all four donors.

Concerning this clone: The target antigen is unknown.

The protocol was immunoSEQ multiplex PCR, while the TCRdb copy is restricted to in-frame clones and leaves out a portion. The sample yields roughly 500,000 clones, around 96% seen once. The sample taken for sequencing was naive CD4+ T cells sorted from blood. Specified subset: CD45RA+ positively selected. The clonotype originates from a woman aged 25-40 years in good health.

The CDR3 protein is CASRPQGVPSTDTQYF. The CDR3 region has the DNA TGTGCCAGTAGGCCCCAGGGGGTCCCTAGCACAGATACGCAGTATTTT. The chain combines TRBV19 with TRBJ2-3, with 7 positions matching TRBD1. CDR3 size: 16 residues. V gave up 6 bases and J gave up 0 bases; unmatched junction bases: 9. Germline CDR1 is LNHDA and CDR2 is SQIVND (reference sequence).